The T cell receptor (beta chain) under discussion was sequenced for a study of cytomegalovirus exposure and HLA in healthy donors. The CDR3 extends over 13 amino acids. V was cut by 4 bases and J by 2 bases, with 9 bases left in between. Germline V gene lookup returns CDR1 SGHRS and CDR2 YFSETQ. It was with 60 Vbeta and 13 Jbeta primers that the PCR ran. Sequenced by immunoSEQ multiplex PCR; TCRdb stores in-frame clones only, minus some. Of tens of thousands of clones listed, about two thirds are singletons. Sequenced sample: PBMCs. This TCR came from a boy younger than 18 in good health and CMV-seropositive. This chain connects TRBV5-1 to TRBJ1-2; possible D gene TRBD1, 5 bases. CDR3 DNA: TGCGCCAGCAGCCCTGACAGAAACTATGGCTACACCTTC. It encodes CASSPDRNYGYTF. The entire variable domain, with the rest obtained from reference TRBV5-1 and TRBJ1-2, is as follows: KAGVTQTPRYLIKTRGQQVTLSCSPISGHRSVSWYQQTPGQGLQFLFEYFSETQRNKGNFPGRFSGRQFSNSRSEMNVSTLELGDSALYLCASSPDRNYGYTFGSGTRLTVV.